This T cell receptor (beta chain) was recovered during a study of blood T cell repertoires in COVID-19. Study details: The United States, Italy and Spain were the sources of the acute and convalescent COVID-19 samples. Sources were T cells, B-cell-depleted T cells, or PBMCs; the material itself was cDNA or gDNA.

Germline V gives CDR1 MNHEY, CDR2 SVGAGI. Trimming left V 6 bases short and J 2 bases short, with 13 bases between. CDR3 length: 15 amino acids. Assignment of participants to cohorts was predicated upon participant-reported clinical history. Two negative PCRs, clearance, or symptom resolution characterized the recovered Cohort 3 donors. Produced via immunoSEQ multiplex PCR; TCRdb's table is partial and in-frame only. The profile shows roughly 68,000 clones, 88% of them singletons. The chain joins TRBV6-5 to TRBJ2-2; possible D gene TRBD1, 6 bases. Specimen: PBMCs or T cells enriched from blood (not recorded which). This sequence originates from a woman aged 40 to 49 who had recovered from COVID-19. In DNA, the CDR3 is TGTGCCAGCAGATCCGGGACACTTAACACCGGGGAGCTGTTTTTT. It encodes CASRSGTLNTGELFF.